One sample yielded the 22 T cell receptor beta chains listed below, sequenced in a study of shared clonotypes between healthy human individuals. Using immunoSEQ multiplex PCR, the repertoire was profiled, and TCRdb retains in-frame clones only, with some absent. The repertoire consists of 2 million to 2.5 million clones, with 85% to 95% occurring once and the leading ten covering 0.39%. The sequenced sample was naive CD4+ T cells from PBMCs. Sample subset: CD45RA+ positively selected. The source of these receptors is a young man in good health. Some clones in this sample may be carry-over from other donors' samples.

This chain uses TRBV5-1 with TRBJ2-7; 9 bases map to TRBD1. There are 14 residues in the CDR3. The V gene's germline CDR1 is SGHRS and CDR2 YFSETQ. V lost 5 bases to trimming and J lost 3 bases; unmatched junction nucleotides: 6. CDR3 DNA sequence: TGCGCCAGCAGTCAAGGGACAGGGAACTACGAGCAGTACTTC. It translates to CASSQGTGNYEQYF.

This chain links TRBV2 with TRBJ2-7, with D unclear. The CDR3 runs to 14 residues. Germline-derived CDR1 and CDR2 are SNHLY and FYNNEI. Trimming took 3 bases from V and 4 from J, leaving 13 bases between them. The CDR3: CASSDLGYSYEQYF. CDR3 DNA: TGTGCCAGCAGTGATTTAGGGTATAGTTACGAGCAGTACTTC.

V is TRBV7-7 and J is TRBJ2-2; D remains ambiguous. The CDR3 runs to 12 residues. The ends were cut back, 7 bases at V and 3 bases at J, with 6 bases in the middle. Germline CDR1 SSHAT, CDR2 FNYEAQ (reference sequence). Written as DNA, the CDR3 is TGTGCCAGCACCCCCTACACCGGGGAGCTGTTTTTT. Its translation is CASTPYTGELFF.

The chain couples TRBV4-1 to TRBJ1-4; no definite D call. CDR1 and CDR2 from the germline V gene are MGHRA and YSYEKL. The length of the CDR3 is 15 residues. V was pared by 4 bases and J by 1 base, with 10 bases between. CDR3 DNA sequence: TGCGCCAGCAGCCGTGGAGGGCGAACTAATGAAAAACTGTTTTTT. Its protein product is CASSRGGRTNEKLFF.

The chain joins TRBV19 to TRBJ1-5; D unresolved. Deletions cut 5 bases from V and 4 bases from J, with 12 bases between. CDR3 length equals 14 residues. The germline V gene encodes CDR1 LNHDA and CDR2 SQIVND (reference sequence). CDR3 loop: CASSHRERNQPQHF. The DNA of the CDR3 is TGTGCCAGTAGTCACCGAGAGCGAAATCAGCCCCAGCATTTT.

V is TRBV5-1 and J is TRBJ2-3; 9 bases are a match to TRBD2. This CDR3 is built from 17 residues. J lost 4 bases, V lost 1 base, and 10 bases had no gene match. Per germline, CDR1 SGHRS and CDR2 YFSETQ. This CDR3 reads CASSLIPASGASDTQYF. DNA for the CDR3: TGCGCCAGCAGCTTGATCCCCGCTAGCGGGGCTTCAGATACGCAGTATTTT.

The chain is built from TRBV5-1 and TRBJ1-1; D remains unclear. V was pared by 0 bases and J by 3 bases, with 9 bases between. Germline CDR1 SGHRS, CDR2 YFSETQ. The CDR3 consists of 14 residues. This chain's CDR3 is CASSLVRPDTEAFF. The CDR3 region has the DNA TGCGCCAGCAGCTTGGTCAGGCCGGACACTGAAGCTTTCTTT.

This clone was found a few times. This chain connects TRBV7-9 to TRBJ1-2; the match to TRBD1 covers 9 bases. This CDR3 comprises 17 residues. The trim removed 5 bases at V and 4 bases at J, leaving 14 bases unmatched. Germline V gene sequence: CDR1 SEHNR, CDR2 FQNEAQ (reference sequence). The CDR3 nucleotides read TGTGCCAGCAGCACCTCCAAGGGGACAGGGCTTGGCTATGGCTACACCTTC. It codes for CASSTSKGTGLGYGYTF.

On this clone itself: The sample carries other DNA sequences with the same CDR3. This chain uses TRBV18 with TRBJ2-1; 11 nucleotides line up with TRBD2. The CDR3 extends over 16 amino acids. Germline V gene sequence: CDR1 KGHSH, CDR2 LQKENI. Trimming cost V 3 bases and J 3 bases; bases outside gene matches: 4. DNA for the CDR3: TGTGCCAGCTCACCCGGGACTAGCGGCAGCTACAATGAGCAGTTCTTC. This encodes CASSPGTSGSYNEQFF.

The chain recombines TRBV5-5 with TRBJ2-7; TRBD1 agrees at 7 bases. Losses at the gene ends were 0 bases for V and 6 bases for J; bases not matched to a gene: 6. Germline CDR1 SGHKS, CDR2 YYEKEE (reference sequence). The CDR3 has 14 residues. CDR3 residues: CASSLGQGWFEQYF. CDR3 in DNA: TGTGCCAGCAGCTTGGGACAGGGATGGTTCGAGCAGTACTTC.

The CDR3 DNA is TGTGCCAGCAGCTTAGGGGTTCGGGGAAACACCATATATTTT. Its protein is CASSLGVRGNTIYF. V is TRBV7-2 and J is TRBJ1-3, with D unclear. The CDR3 has 14 residues. Germline assignment: CDR1 SGHTA and CDR2 FQGNSA. Between the trimmed V and J ends, which lost 1 base and 4 bases, there was a span of 8 bases.

Comments on this clone: Other nucleotide sequences in the sample specify the same CDR3. V and J are TRBV6-5 and TRBJ2-7; 10 bases fit TRBD1. The trim removed 6 bases at V and 2 bases at J, leaving 4 bases unmatched. This CDR3 region has 14 residues. Germline values: CDR1 MNHEY, CDR2 SVGAGI. The CDR3 DNA reads TGTGCCAGCAGACGACAGGGGGCCGCCTACGAGCAGTACTTC. Translating it yields CASRRQGAAYEQYF.

The V gene is TRBV6-1, the J gene TRBJ2-5; 8 bases agree with TRBD1. V dropped 5 bases and J dropped 3; count of bases not matched to a gene: 2. Germline-derived CDR1 and CDR2 are MNHNS and SASEGT. The CDR3 extends over 13 amino acids. The CDR3 spells CASSPDREETQYF. The CDR3 DNA sequence: TGTGCCAGCAGTCCGGACAGGGAAGAGACCCAGTACTTC.

The gene calls are TRBV27 and TRBJ2-5; 9 bases align to TRBD2. After removal of 5 bases from V and 7 bases from J, the junction contained 8 bases not matched to a gene. The CDR3 totals 14 residues. CDR1 is MNHEY and CDR2 is SMNVEV in the germline V gene (reference sequence). For the CDR3, the DNA is TGTGCCAGCAGTCTCTTAGCGGGAGAGGGGACCCAGTACTTC. This sequence encodes CASSLLAGEGTQYF.

CDR3 DNA sequence: TGCGCCAGCAGCCGACTAGGGGGGCAAATGGACACCGGGGAGCTGTTTTTT. This codes for CASSRLGGQMDTGELFF. The genes are TRBV5-1 and TRBJ2-2, with D possibly being TRBD1 or TRBD2 (6 bases each). This CDR3 has 17 amino acids. The V and J ends lost 4 bases and 3 bases respectively, with 19 bases between them. The germline gives CDR1 SGHRS, CDR2 YFSETQ.

As concerns this clone: Different DNA sequences within this sample yield the same CDR3. The chain carries TRBV5-1 and TRBJ2-1, with 15 bases aligning to TRBD2. With 1 base clipped from V and 6 bases from J, the junction kept 2 bases outside the gene matches. Per the germline V gene, CDR1 is SGHRS and CDR2 is YFSETQ. This CDR3 is built from 16 residues. The CDR3 nucleotides read TGCGCCAGCAGCTTGCCGGGACTAGCGGGAGGCAATGAGCAGTTCTTC. Protein sequence: CASSLPGLAGGNEQFF. Full variable domain (rest looked up from reference TRBV5-1 and TRBJ2-1): KAGVTQTPRYLIKTRGQQVTLSCSPISGHRSVSWYQQTPGQGLQFLFEYFSETQRNKGNFPGRFSGRQFSNSRSEMNVSTLELGDSALYLCASSLPGLAGGNEQFFGPGTRLTVL.

As to this clone: In the same sample, other DNA sequences code for this CDR3. V gene TRBV5-1 combines with J gene TRBJ2-7, with 9 bases matching TRBD1. The CDR3 is 15 amino acids. Germline V gene lookup returns CDR1 SGHRS and CDR2 YFSETQ. Unmatched junction bases numbered 2, after V lost 0 bases and J lost 1 base. CDR3 in amino acids: CASSLETGGSYEQYF. In DNA form, the CDR3 reads TGCGCCAGCAGCTTGGAGACAGGGGGATCCTACGAGCAGTACTTC.

This clone was found once. The J gene is TRBJ2-1, the V gene TRBV7-2; 12 bases match TRBD1. With 1 base clipped from V and 7 bases from J, the junction kept 5 bases outside the gene matches. The CDR3 loop spans 16 amino acids. Germline values: CDR1 SGHTA, CDR2 FQGNSA. CDR3 residues: CASSLGGTGGYNEQFF. The CDR3, as DNA: TGTGCCAGCAGCTTAGGAGGGACAGGGGGCTATAATGAGCAGTTCTTC.

The genes are TRBV27 and TRBJ1-1; no definite D call. V shed 2 bases and J shed 4 bases, with 11 bases lying between them. Per germline, CDR1 MNHEY and CDR2 SMNVEV (reference sequence). There are 14 residues in the CDR3. For the CDR3, the DNA is TGTGCCAGCAGTTTAGTTCTGGGAGGCACTGAAGCTTTCTTT. Amino acid sequence: CASSLVLGGTEAFF.

Only one count was recorded for this clone. The chain combines TRBV28 with TRBJ2-5, with 11 bases aligning to TRBD2. This CDR3 contains 17 residues. The germline V gene has CDR1 MDHEN and CDR2 SYDVKM. With V trimmed by 7 bases and J by 0 bases, 10 bases remained unmatched. CDR3 protein: CASTTGGTSGYQETQYF. CDR3 bases: TGTGCCAGCACCACAGGTGGGACTAGCGGCTACCAAGAGACCCAGTACTTC.

For the CDR3, the DNA is TGTGCCAGCAGTCAAATCGCCCGGGAGGGCTACAATGAGCAGTTCTTC. It specifies CASSQIAREGYNEQFF. The rearrangement uses TRBV5-6 and TRBJ2-1, with 8 bases matching TRBD2. CDR3 size: 16 residues. Trimming cost V 5 bases and J 3 bases; bases outside gene matches: 10. Germline V gene data show CDR1 as SGHDT and CDR2 as YYEEEE.

The chain employs TRBV18 and TRBJ2-2; D perhaps matches TRBD2 (5 bases). Germline CDR1 reads KGHSH; CDR2 reads LQKENI. CDR3 length: 16 residues. Trimming shortened V by 0 bases and J by 1 base, and 9 bases separated the two germline ends. This CDR3 reads CASSPPGEGNTGELFF. The DNA of the CDR3 is TGTGCCAGCTCACCACCGGGAGAGGGGAACACCGGGGAGCTGTTTTTT.